This T cell receptor (beta chain) derives from a study of T cell changes during pregnancy in multiple sclerosis. The data were produced by immunoSEQ multiplex PCR, yet TCRdb's version contains in-frame clones alone and is incomplete. Seen here are about 42,000 clones, less than 90% observed once, and the top ten hold approximately 1.2%. The CDR3 runs 14 residues. Between the trimmed V and J ends, which lost 0 bases and 4 bases, there was a span of 9 bases. Germline lookup yields CDR1 SGHRS and CDR2 YFSETQ. The receptor was derived from a female donor with multiple sclerosis, enrolled in a pregnancy study. Sequenced material: CD4+ T cells from peripheral blood mononuclear cells, taken in the second trimester of pregnancy. V and J are TRBV5-1 and TRBJ2-3, with D perhaps TRBD1 (6 bases). CDR3 loop: CASSLVQGADTQYF. DNA for the CDR3: TGCGCCAGCAGCTTGGTACAGGGAGCAGATACGCAGTATTTT.